Presented here are 24 T cell receptor beta chains from one specimen sequenced in a study of T-cell reconstitution after alpha-beta-depleted transplantation in children. A TCRbeta library incorporating unique molecular identifiers was prepared. Via MiXCR, TCRdb re-called the PCR reads, giving one row per CDR3 protein. The table records 75,000 to 90,000 distinct CDR3 sequences, 13% to 15% of them present only once. The input for sequencing was PBMCs, mostly from graft donor cells, taken 180 days after TCRalphabeta/CD19-depleted stem cell transplant. The receptors derive from a male patient under 10 years old who had a stem cell transplant for acute lymphoblastic leukemia, so the T cells may come from the graft donor.

V and J are TRBV7-2 and TRBJ2-3; D gene ambiguous. Trimming cost V 1 base and J 2 bases, with 10 bases left between them. Germline V gene lookup returns CDR1 SGHTA and CDR2 FQGNSA. The CDR3 covers 15 residues. The CDR3 spells CASSLVGIATDTQYF. The CDR3 DNA is TGTGCCAGCAGCTTAGTGGGAATAGCCACAGATACGCAGTATTTT.

With respect to this clonotype: One junction end does not reproduce the germline sequence, and a read error may be involved. The CDR3 sequence: CAGSSSLGLTGWQPQHF. In nucleotides, the CDR3 is TGTGCCGGCAGTTCTAGCCTGGGACTGACAGGCTGGCAGCCCCAGCATTTT. This rearrangement joins TRBV12-3 or TRBV12-4 to TRBJ1-5; D possibly corresponds to TRBD1 (6 bases). The CDR3 has 17 amino acids.

V usage is TRBV5-6 and J usage is TRBJ2-1, with D uncertain. Trimming pared 0 bases from V and 5 bases from J, leaving 6 bases between. CDR3 length: 13 amino acids. The germline CDR1 and CDR2 sequences are SGHDT and YYEEEE. The CDR3 sequence is CASSLAMNNEQFF. The CDR3 DNA follows: TGTGCCAGCAGCTTGGCCATGAACAATGAGCAGTTCTTC.

The gene calls are TRBV27 and TRBJ2-6, with a tentative D call TRBD1 (5 bases). The CDR3 length is 15 residues. V lost 5 bases and J 0 bases, leaving 8 bases between the germline ends. The germline gives CDR1 MNHEY, CDR2 SMNVEV (reference sequence). This CDR3 reads CASSPRASGANVLTF. CDR3 DNA sequence: TGTGCCAGCAGTCCCAGGGCCTCTGGGGCCAACGTCCTGACTTTC. The full variable domain, rest sourced from reference TRBV27 and TRBJ2-6, is EAQVTQNPRYLITVTGKKLTVTCSQNMNHEYMSWYRQDPGLGLRQIYYSMNVEVTDKGDVPEGYKVSRKEKRNFPLILESPSPNQTSLYFCASSPRASGANVLTFGAGSRLTVL.

The sample holds a few counts of this clonotype. V and J are TRBV18 and TRBJ2-5; D is unresolved. Trimming left V 3 bases short and J 0 bases short, with 8 bases between. From germline, CDR1 is KGHSH and CDR2 LQKENI. The CDR3 consists of 14 residues. CDR3 DNA: TGTGCCAGCTCACCCCGCTGGGACCAAGAGACCCAGTACTTC. Amino acid sequence: CASSPRWDQETQYF.

This clonotype was recorded a few times. The chain recombines TRBV20-1 with TRBJ2-1; TRBD2 agrees at 8 bases. This CDR3 spans 11 amino acids. V lost 2 bases, J lost 14 bases, and 5 bases stayed unmatched. The germline V gene has CDR1 DFQATT and CDR2 SNEGSKA (reference sequence). DNA of the CDR3: TGCAGTGCTAGACCGGGACTAGGAGAGTTCTTC. It translates to CSARPGLGEFF.

This clonotype showed up just a few times. This chain joins TRBV7-8 and TRBJ1-4, with D possibly matching TRBD1 (6 bases). The V and J ends lost 6 bases and 8 bases respectively, with 19 bases between them. Germline V gives CDR1 SGHVS, CDR2 FQNEAQ. This CDR3 comprises 15 residues. CDR3 sequence: CASRPPGAGGEKLFF. The CDR3 coding sequence is TGTGCCAGCAGGCCTCCAGGGGCCGGGGGGGAAAAACTGTTTTTT.

This clonotype was seen a few times. The rearrangement uses TRBV5-1 and TRBJ2-1; TRBD2 is a possible D gene (5 bases). Germline lookup yields CDR1 SGHRS and CDR2 YFSETQ. V gave up 7 bases and J gave up 9 bases, with 11 bases separating them. This CDR3 has 11 residues. Here the CDR3 DNA reads TGCGCCAGCGCCCGGGGAAGTGAGCAGTTCTTC. Translated: CASARGSEQFF.

The genes are TRBV5-1 and TRBJ2-1; D is undetermined. Trimming left V 4 bases short and J 4 bases short, with 12 bases between. The CDR3 has 14 amino acids. CDR1 and CDR2 from the germline V gene are SGHRS and YFSETQ. This CDR3 is CASSPTTDYNEQFF. The CDR3 coding sequence is TGCGCCAGCAGCCCCACTACGGATTACAATGAGCAGTTCTTC. Full variable domain (outside the CDR3, taken from reference TRBV5-1 and TRBJ2-1): KAGVTQTPRYLIKTRGQQVTLSCSPISGHRSVSWYQQTPGQGLQFLFEYFSETQRNKGNFPGRFSGRQFSNSRSEMNVSTLELGDSALYLCASSPTTDYNEQFFGPGTRLTVL.

The genes are TRBV7-2 and TRBJ2-3; D is possibly TRBD2 (6 bases). Germline CDR1 and CDR2: SGHTA and FQGNSA. V gave up 2 bases and J gave up 1 base, with 10 bases separating them. The CDR3 has 15 amino acids. This CDR3 is CASSLREPGTDTQYF. CDR3 in DNA: TGTGCCAGCAGCTTACGGGAGCCGGGCACAGATACGCAGTATTTT.

The chain combines TRBV6-2 or TRBV6-3 with TRBJ1-6, with 9 bases matching TRBD1. V shed 5 bases and J 7 bases; nucleotides not matched to a gene: 6. Germline values: CDR1 MNHEY, CDR2 SVGEGT. CDR3 length: 15 amino acids. CDR3 sequence reads: CASSPRTGANSPLHF. CDR3 in DNA: TGTGCCAGCAGTCCGAGGACAGGGGCGAATTCACCCCTCCACTTT.

This clonotype was detected ten times or more. J is TRBJ2-3 and V is TRBV29-1; D is undetermined. V lost 0 bases and J 1 base, leaving 2 bases between the germline ends. CDR1 is SQVTM, CDR2 ANQGSEA, per germline. CDR3 length: 12 amino acids. CDR3 nucleotide sequence: TGCAGCGTTGAAGATGGCACAGATACGCAGTATTTT. Amino acids: CSVEDGTDTQYF.

This clonotype turned up a few times. This chain connects TRBV20-1 to TRBJ2-2; perhaps D is TRBD1 or TRBD2 (5 bases each). This CDR3 is 14 amino acids long. With 5 bases removed from V and 0 bases from J, the gap between germline ends came to 10 bases. Germline lookup yields CDR1 DFQATT and CDR2 SNEGSKA (reference sequence). CDR3: CSASQGPNTGELFF. Written as DNA, the CDR3 is TGCAGTGCTTCCCAGGGACCGAACACCGGGGAGCTGTTTTTT.

This clonotype was picked up a small number of times. The chain couples TRBV9 to TRBJ2-7, with D possibly TRBD1 on 6 matching bases. CDR3 size: 14 residues. Per the germline V gene, CDR1 is SGDLS and CDR2 is YYNGEE. Trimming took off 3 bases at V and 1 base at J, with 11 bases between the two ends. The CDR3 spells CASSAGTPSYEQYF. CDR3 nucleotides: TGTGCCAGCAGCGCCGGGACACCTTCCTACGAGCAGTACTTC. Combining the CDR3 with reference TRBV9 and TRBJ2-7 gives the whole variable domain DSGVTQTPKHLITATGQRVTLRCSPRSGDLSVYWYQQSLDQGLQFLIQYYNGEERAKGNILERFSAQQFPDLHSELNLSSLELGDSALYFCASSAGTPSYEQYFGPGTRLTVT.

This clonotype was seen more than once but under ten times. This chain joins TRBV4-2 and TRBJ2-5; D gene ambiguous. Trimming cost V 1 base and J 5 bases, with 11 bases left between them. The CDR3 loop spans 14 amino acids. CDR1 and CDR2 from the germline V gene are LGHNA and YNFKEQ. CDR3 sequence: CASSQGVVMETQYF. In nucleotides, the CDR3 is TGTGCCAGCAGCCAAGGGGTGGTCATGGAGACCCAGTACTTC.

The chain recombines TRBV7-2 with TRBJ2-3, with a weak D call TRBD2 (6 bases). This CDR3 contains 15 residues. V dropped 3 bases and J dropped 0 bases, with 10 bases sitting between them. CDR1 is SGHTA and CDR2 is FQGNSA in the germline V gene. The CDR3 is CASSLGLPSTDTQYF. Written as DNA, the CDR3 is TGTGCCAGCAGCTTGGGACTTCCCAGCACAGATACGCAGTATTTT.

CDR3 coding DNA: TGTGCCAGCAGCCAAGTGACTAGCGGGCTCAATGAGCAGTTCTTC. Its translation: CASSQVTSGLNEQFF. The chain links TRBV4-2 to TRBJ2-1; 10 positions agree with TRBD2. The junction had 3 bases not matched to a gene; V was cut back by 1 base and J by 6 bases. Germline V CDR1 and CDR2: LGHNA, YNFKEQ. The CDR3 spans 15 residues.

This clonotype showed up just a few times. The V gene is TRBV7-9, the J gene TRBJ2-5; D unresolved. Germline V gene data show CDR1 as SEHNR and CDR2 as FQNEAQ (reference sequence). CDR3 length: 13 amino acids. The V and J ends lost 2 bases and 5 bases respectively, with 9 bases between them. The CDR3 region has the DNA TGTGCCAGCAGCTTAAGAGACCTCGAGACCCAGTACTTC. It codes for CASSLRDLETQYF.

A few counts support this clonotype. The gene calls are TRBV4-1 and TRBJ1-1; TRBD1 is a possible D gene (5 bases). The CDR3 runs to 18 residues. Germline loops: CDR1 MGHRA, CDR2 YSYEKL. V gave up 1 base and J gave up 1 base, with 19 bases separating them. The chain's CDR3 is CASSQVPNWAGRNTEAFF. As DNA, the CDR3 is TGCGCCAGCAGCCAAGTCCCCAATTGGGCAGGGAGGAACACTGAAGCTTTCTTT.

The genes are TRBV20-1 and TRBJ1-1; D might be TRBD1 (6 bases). The CDR3 loop spans 14 amino acids. Germline V CDR1 and CDR2: DFQATT, SNEGSKA (reference sequence). V lost 2 bases and J 7 bases, leaving 17 bases between the germline ends. For the CDR3, the DNA is TGCAGTGCTAGATTTCCCTCCGGGGGGCATGAAGCTTTCTTT. It translates to CSARFPSGGHEAFF.

The DNA for the CDR3 is TGCAGCGTTGGCGAGGGCTACACCTTC. It translates to CSVGEGYTF. This sequence joins TRBV29-1 and TRBJ1-2; D gene uncertain. Germline lookup yields CDR1 SQVTM and CDR2 ANQGSEA. The V end was cut by 4 bases, the J end by 8 bases, with 5 bases between. The length of the CDR3 is 9 residues.

This clonotype was recorded a few times. The rearrangement joins TRBV11-2 to TRBJ2-4; D gene ambiguous. V shed 5 bases and J shed 5 bases, with 13 bases lying between them. The CDR3 covers 14 residues. Germline CDR1 is SGHAT and CDR2 is FQNNGV. The CDR3 DNA reads TGTGCCAGCAGCCCCGGACGGGCCGAAAACATTCAGTACTTC. Amino acid sequence: CASSPGRAENIQYF.

This clonotype was seen a handful of times. Here the CDR3 DNA reads TGCGCCAGCAGCCCCCGGTCTCCGAACACTGAAGCTTTCTTT. Translation: CASSPRSPNTEAFF. J is TRBJ1-1 and V is TRBV5-1; D gene uncertain. The germline V gene has CDR1 SGHRS and CDR2 YFSETQ. Between the trimmed V and J ends, which lost 4 bases and 1 base, there was a span of 11 bases. The CDR3 length is 14 residues.

This clonotype was seen more than once but under ten times. This chain links TRBV20-1 with TRBJ2-7, with 14 bases matching TRBD2. This CDR3 has 15 residues. Germline V lookup: CDR1 DFQATT, CDR2 SNEGSKA (reference sequence). The V segment lost 3 bases and the J segment 1 base; nucleotides outside the gene matches: 2. CDR3 protein: CSARGLAGASYEQYF. The CDR3 bases are TGCAGTGCTAGGGGACTAGCGGGAGCTTCCTACGAGCAGTACTTC.